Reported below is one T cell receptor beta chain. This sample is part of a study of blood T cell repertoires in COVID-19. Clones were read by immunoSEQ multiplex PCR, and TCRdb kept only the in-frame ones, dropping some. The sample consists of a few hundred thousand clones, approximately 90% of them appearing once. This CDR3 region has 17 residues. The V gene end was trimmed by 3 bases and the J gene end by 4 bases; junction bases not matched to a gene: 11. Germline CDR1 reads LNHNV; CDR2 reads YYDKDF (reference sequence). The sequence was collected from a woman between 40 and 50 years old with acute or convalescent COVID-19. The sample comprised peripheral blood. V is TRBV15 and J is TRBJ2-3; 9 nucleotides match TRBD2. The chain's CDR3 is CATSRGSIAGEADTQYF. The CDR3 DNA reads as TGTGCCACCAGCAGGGGGTCCATAGCGGGGGAAGCAGATACGCAGTATTTT.